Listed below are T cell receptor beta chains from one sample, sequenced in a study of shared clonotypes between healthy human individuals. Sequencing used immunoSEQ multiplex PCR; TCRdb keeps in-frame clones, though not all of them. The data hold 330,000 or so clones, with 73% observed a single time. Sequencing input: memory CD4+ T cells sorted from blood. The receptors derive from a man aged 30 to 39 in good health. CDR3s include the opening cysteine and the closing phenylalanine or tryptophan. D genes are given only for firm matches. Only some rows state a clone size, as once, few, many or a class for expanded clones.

CDR3 DNA: TGTGCCATCAGTGGGGGGCCCCAAGAGACCCAGTACTTC
CDR3 protein: CAISGGPQETQYF
J gene: TRBJ2-5
V gene: TRBV10-3
clone size: once
D gene: .

CDR3 DNA: TGCGCCAGCAGCTGGCGAGGGACTAGCGGGAGAATGTCCACCGGGGAGCTGTTTTTT
CDR3 protein: CASSWRGTSGRMSTGELFF
J gene: TRBJ2-2
V gene: TRBV5-1
clone size: few
D gene: TRBD2

CDR3 DNA: TGTGCCAGCAGCTTAGGCCAGGGAAATTGGAGGTTCGGAGAGACCCAGTACTTC
CDR3 protein: CASSLGQGNWRFGETQYF
J gene: TRBJ2-5
V gene: TRBV7-6
clone size: .
D gene: .

CDR3 DNA: TGCAGCGTGACTAGCAGATTCTACAATGAGCAGTTCTTC
CDR3 protein: CSVTSRFYNEQFF
J gene: TRBJ2-1
V gene: TRBV29-1
clone size: .
D gene: TRBD2

CDR3 DNA: TGTGCCAGCAGCCAAGATGCAACTAATGAAAAACTGTTTTTT
CDR3 protein: CASSQDATNEKLFF
J gene: TRBJ1-4
V gene: TRBV4-2
clone size: .
D gene: .

CDR3 DNA: TGTGCCAGCAGCGTAACAGATACGCAGTATTTT
CDR3 protein: CASSVTDTQYF
J gene: TRBJ2-3
V gene: TRBV7-2
clone size: once
D gene: .

CDR3 DNA: TGCGCCAGCAGCCTGGGCATACACGCGGGAGAGACCCAGTACTTC
CDR3 protein: CASSLGIHAGETQYF
J gene: TRBJ2-5
V gene: TRBV5-1
clone size: .
D gene: .

CDR3 DNA: TGTGCCAGCAGCCAAAGACTAGCGGGAGGGCATGAGCAGTTCTTC
CDR3 protein: CASSQRLAGGHEQFF
J gene: TRBJ2-1
V gene: TRBV7-2
clone size: .
D gene: TRBD2

CDR3 DNA: TGTGCCAGCAGCCCCTGGGCGCTAGCTGGGCCGATCCTGCCCCAGCATTTT
CDR3 protein: CASSPWALAGPILPQHF
J gene: TRBJ1-5
V gene: TRBV21-1
clone size: few
D gene: .

CDR3 DNA: TGTGCCAGTAGTATCCCAGGGGCTGAAGCTTTCTTT
CDR3 protein: CASSIPGAEAFF
J gene: TRBJ1-1
V gene: TRBV19
clone size: .
D gene: .

CDR3 DNA: TGTGCCATCACGGCCGGACAAAACTACGAGCAGTACTTC
CDR3 protein: CAITAGQNYEQYF
J gene: TRBJ2-7
V gene: TRBV10-3
clone size: .
D gene: .

CDR3 DNA: TGTGCCAGCAGCTTGTATAGTTTCAATGAGCAGTTCTTC
CDR3 protein: CASSLYSFNEQFF
J gene: TRBJ2-1
V gene: TRBV7-2
clone size: .
D gene: .

CDR3 DNA: TGCGCCAGCAGCTTGGTCCGGGCCCAGAACACTGAAGCTTTCTTT
CDR3 protein: CASSLVRAQNTEAFF
J gene: TRBJ1-1
V gene: TRBV5-1
clone size: .
D gene: .

CDR3 DNA: TGTGCCAGCAGCACGGCGGGGGTGGAGACCCAGTACTTC
CDR3 protein: CASSTAGVETQYF
J gene: TRBJ2-5
V gene: TRBV5-6
clone size: .
D gene: TRBD2

CDR3 DNA: TGTGCCAGCAGCATGATGGATTACTATGGCTACACCTTC
CDR3 protein: CASSMMDYYGYTF
J gene: TRBJ1-2
V gene: TRBV7-9
clone size: few
D gene: .

CDR3 DNA: TGCAGCGTGAGCGCCTCCTACGAGCAGTACTTC
CDR3 protein: CSVSASYEQYF
J gene: TRBJ2-7
V gene: TRBV29-1
clone size: .
D gene: .

CDR3 DNA: TGTGCCATCAGAGGAGGCGGACAGCCTAATGAAAAACTGTTTTTT
CDR3 protein: CAIRGGGQPNEKLFF
J gene: TRBJ1-4
V gene: TRBV10-3
clone size: .
D gene: .

CDR3 DNA: TGTGCCAGCGGCCGGGCCGGCTACAATGAGCAGTTCTTC
CDR3 protein: CASGRAGYNEQFF
J gene: TRBJ2-1
V gene: TRBV11-3
clone size: .
D gene: .

CDR3 DNA: TGTGCCAGCAGTTTCCAAGTTTCCACCGGGGAGCTGTTTTTT
CDR3 protein: CASSFQVSTGELFF
J gene: TRBJ2-2
V gene: TRBV27
clone size: .
D gene: .

CDR3 DNA: TGTGCCAGCAGCAGAGGACAGGGCGGGGCTCAGCCCCAGCATTTT
CDR3 protein: CASSRGQGGAQPQHF
J gene: TRBJ1-5
V gene: TRBV5-5
clone size: .
D gene: TRBD1

CDR3 DNA: TGTGCCTGGAGTCCAGGGACAGGGAAACAGTATTTT
CDR3 protein: CAWSPGTGKQYF
J gene: TRBJ2-3
V gene: TRBV30
clone size: .
D gene: TRBD1

CDR3 DNA: TGTGCCAGCAGCCCAAGGAGGGGATCCGAGCAGTACTTC
CDR3 protein: CASSPRRGSEQYF
J gene: TRBJ2-7
V gene: TRBV25-1
clone size: .
D gene: .

CDR3 DNA: TGTGCCAGCAGTAGTCCAGGAGCCGCTAACTATGGCTACACCTTC
CDR3 protein: CASSSPGAANYGYTF
J gene: TRBJ1-2
V gene: TRBV28
clone size: many
D gene: .

CDR3 DNA: TGCGCCAGCAGCACCTCATCGGGCTACAATGAGCAGTTCTTC
CDR3 protein: CASSTSSGYNEQFF
J gene: TRBJ2-1
V gene: TRBV5-1
clone size: .
D gene: .

CDR3 DNA: TGTGCCAGCAGCCTTCTATATGAAGCTTTCTTT
CDR3 protein: CASSLLYEAFF
J gene: TRBJ1-1
V gene: TRBV11-2
clone size: .
D gene: .

CDR3 DNA: TGTGCCAGCAGCTTAGTTGGTGCGGGCTCTGGAAACACCATATATTTT
CDR3 protein: CASSLVGAGSGNTIYF
J gene: TRBJ1-3
V gene: TRBV7-2
clone size: .
D gene: .

CDR3 DNA: TGTGCCAGCATCGAACCAGGGTTTGAGAACACTGAAGCTTTCTTT
CDR3 protein: CASIEPGFENTEAFF
J gene: TRBJ1-1
V gene: TRBV28
clone size: .
D gene: .

CDR3 DNA: TGTGCCAGCAGTGACGGGACAGCCGCCGGCAATCAGCCCCAGCATTTT
CDR3 protein: CASSDGTAAGNQPQHF
J gene: TRBJ1-5
V gene: TRBV28
clone size: .
D gene: TRBD1

CDR3 DNA: TGTGCCAGCAGCGTAGGGAGGGTCCCAGATACGCAGTATTTT
CDR3 protein: CASSVGRVPDTQYF
J gene: TRBJ2-3
V gene: TRBV9
clone size: .
D gene: .